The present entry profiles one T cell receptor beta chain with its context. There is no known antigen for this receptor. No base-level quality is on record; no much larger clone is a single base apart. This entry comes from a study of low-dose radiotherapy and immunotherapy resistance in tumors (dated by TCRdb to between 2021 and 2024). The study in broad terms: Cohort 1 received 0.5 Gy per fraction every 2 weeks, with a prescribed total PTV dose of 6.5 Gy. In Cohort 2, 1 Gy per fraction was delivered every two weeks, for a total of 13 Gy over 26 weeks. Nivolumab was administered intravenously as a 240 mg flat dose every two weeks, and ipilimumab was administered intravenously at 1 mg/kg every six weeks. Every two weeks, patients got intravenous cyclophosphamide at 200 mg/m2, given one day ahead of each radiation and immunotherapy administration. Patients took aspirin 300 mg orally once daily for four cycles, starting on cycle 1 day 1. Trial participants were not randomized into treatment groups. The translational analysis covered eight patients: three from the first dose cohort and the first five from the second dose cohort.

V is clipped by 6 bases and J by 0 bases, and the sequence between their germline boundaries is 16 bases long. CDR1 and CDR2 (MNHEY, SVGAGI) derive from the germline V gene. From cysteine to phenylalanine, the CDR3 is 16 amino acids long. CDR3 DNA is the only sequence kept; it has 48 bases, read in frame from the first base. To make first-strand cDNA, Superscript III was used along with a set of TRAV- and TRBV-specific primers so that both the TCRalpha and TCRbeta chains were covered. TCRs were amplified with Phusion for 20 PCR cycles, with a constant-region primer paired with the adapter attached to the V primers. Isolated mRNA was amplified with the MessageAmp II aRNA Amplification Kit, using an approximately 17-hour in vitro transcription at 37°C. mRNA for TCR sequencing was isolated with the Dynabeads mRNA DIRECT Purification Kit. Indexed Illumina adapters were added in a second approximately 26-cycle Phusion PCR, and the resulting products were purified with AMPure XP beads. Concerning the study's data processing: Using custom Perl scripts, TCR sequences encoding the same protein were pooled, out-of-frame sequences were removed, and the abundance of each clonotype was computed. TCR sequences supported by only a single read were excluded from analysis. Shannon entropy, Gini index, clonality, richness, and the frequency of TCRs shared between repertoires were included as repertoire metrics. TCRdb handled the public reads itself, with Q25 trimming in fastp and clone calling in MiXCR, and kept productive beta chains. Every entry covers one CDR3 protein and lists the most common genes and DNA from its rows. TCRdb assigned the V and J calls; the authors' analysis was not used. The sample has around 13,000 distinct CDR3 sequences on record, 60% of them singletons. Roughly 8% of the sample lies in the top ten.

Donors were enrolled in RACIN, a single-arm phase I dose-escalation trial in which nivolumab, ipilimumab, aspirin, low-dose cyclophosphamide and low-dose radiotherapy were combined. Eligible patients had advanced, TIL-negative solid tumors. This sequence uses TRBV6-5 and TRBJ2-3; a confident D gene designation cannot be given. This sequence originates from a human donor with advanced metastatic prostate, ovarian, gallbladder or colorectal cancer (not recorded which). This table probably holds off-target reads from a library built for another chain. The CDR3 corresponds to CASRRTKLTSTDTQYF. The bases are TGTGCCAGCAGGCGGACCAAACTAACTAGCACAGATACGCAGTATTTT.